The 6 T cell receptor beta chains in this list originate from one sample, sequenced in a study of blood T cell repertoires in COVID-19. Only in-frame clones appear in the TCRdb table, and some are missing; sequencing was by immunoSEQ multiplex PCR. The sample lists about 51,000 clones, 86% occurring once. The sequenced sample consisted of peripheral blood. The receptors originated from a man between 60 and 75 years old with acute or convalescent COVID-19.

The chain uses TRBV9 and TRBJ2-7; the match to TRBD2 covers 16 bases. The V gene end was trimmed by 2 bases and the J gene end by 2 bases; junction bases not matched to a gene: 4. This CDR3 has 17 amino acids. CDR1 and CDR2 from the germline V gene are SGDLS and YYNGEE. This CDR3 is CASSVGTSGGATYEQYF. CDR3 coding DNA: TGTGCCAGCAGCGTCGGGACTAGCGGGGGGGCTACCTACGAGCAGTACTTC.

This clone was observed once. The rearrangement uses TRBV5-1 and TRBJ1-2; TRBD1 agrees at 8 bases. Trimming removed 4 bases from V and 0 bases from J; junction bases left unmatched: 5. Germline V gene data show CDR1 as SGHRS and CDR2 as YFSETQ. The CDR3 has 15 amino acids. The CDR3 loop reads CASSLGQASNYGYTF. In DNA, the CDR3 is TGCGCCAGCAGCCTGGGACAGGCCTCTAACTATGGCTACACCTTC.

This clone was seen a handful of times. The V gene is TRBV5-8, the J gene TRBJ1-5, with a tentative D call TRBD1 (6 bases). V gave up 0 bases and J gave up 1 base, with 8 bases separating them. The CDR3 sequence is 15 residues long. Germline V CDR1 and CDR2: SGHTS, YDEGEE. The CDR3 sequence: CASSLGTVSNQPQHF. The CDR3 DNA reads as TGTGCCAGCAGCTTGGGGACAGTGAGCAATCAGCCCCAGCATTTT.

This rearrangement joins TRBV5-6 to TRBJ2-2; D gene uncertain. Trimming removed 0 bases at V and 6 bases at J, with 3 bases between. The CDR3 runs to 12 residues. Germline V gene sequence: CDR1 SGHDT, CDR2 YYEEEE. For the CDR3, the DNA is TGTGCCAGCAGCTTGGCGGCCGGGGAGCTGTTTTTT. This gives the protein CASSLAAGELFF.

This rearrangement joins TRBV5-6 to TRBJ2-3; perhaps TRBD1 as D (6 bases). This CDR3 has 19 residues. The V gene lost 1 base and the J gene lost 0 bases, with 21 bases spanning the gap. Germline V gene sequence: CDR1 SGHDT, CDR2 YYEEEE. Here the CDR3 reads CASSLWGRTASPSTDTQYF. CDR3 coding DNA: TGTGCCAGCAGCTTGTGGGGGCGGACCGCCTCTCCTAGCACAGATACGCAGTATTTT. The variable domain in full, completed from reference TRBV5-6 and TRBJ2-3, reads DAGVTQSPTHLIKTRGQQVTLRCSPKSGHDTVSWYQQALGQGPQFIFQYYEEEERQRGNFPDRFSGHQFPNYSSELNVNALLLGDSALYLCASSLWGRTASPSTDTQYFGPGTRLTVL.

The sample holds one count of this clone. This sequence joins TRBV2 and TRBJ1-1; D unclear. The germline V gene encodes CDR1 SNHLY and CDR2 FYNNEI. The CDR3 is made up of 18 amino acids. V lost 0 bases to trimming and J lost 5 bases, with 22 bases between them. In DNA, the CDR3 is TGTGCCAGCAGTGAAGCGCTTCGGCCGGAGCCTCCGGGGACTGAAGCTTTCTTT. It translates to CASSEALRPEPPGTEAFF.